This is a list of T cell receptor beta chains from one sample in a study of blood T cells in healthy people across ages. TCRdb fed the 5' RACE reads into MiXCR, producing one record per CDR3 protein. This sample has about 1.8 million distinct CDR3 sequences, with just under 50% found just once. The sequenced material came from blood. The receptors were sampled from a woman aged 40 to 50 in good health. The CDR3 runs from the conserved cysteine through the conserved F or W. The D gene is left open where the match is weak. Rows give clone size only sometimes, using once, few, many, or a class for an expanded clone.

TRBJ2-5	TRBV27	TRBD2	NA	CASSLASGARETQYF	TGTGCCAGCAGTTTGGCTAGCGGGGCGAGGGAGACCCAGTACTTC
TRBJ2-1	TRBV20-1	NA	few	CSASTSGSYNEQFF	TGCAGTGCTTCGACTAGTGGGTCCTACAATGAGCAGTTCTTC
TRBJ2-4	TRBV3-1	NA	NA	CASSQDRYTKNIQYF	TGTGCCAGCAGCCAAGACCGGTACACCAAAAACATTCAGTACTTC
TRBJ2-2	TRBV5-4	NA	NA	CASSLGTGIGTGELFF	TGTGCCAGCAGCTTGGGAACAGGGATAGGAACCGGGGAGCTGTTTTTT
TRBJ1-1	TRBV9	NA	NA	CASTGGLRGTEAFF	TGTGCCAGCACGGGGGGACTCCGGGGGACTGAAGCTTTCTTT
TRBJ1-1	TRBV12-3/TRBV12-4	NA	NA	CASRHGQSNTEAFF	TGTGCCAGCAGACACGGACAGTCGAACACTGAAGCTTTCTTT
TRBJ2-3	TRBV7-2	TRBD2	NA	CASMTSGGGYTQYF	TGTGCCAGCATGACTAGCGGGGGGGGGTATACGCAGTATTTT
TRBJ1-2	TRBV6-6	TRBD1	few	CASRKEGRTGGNYGYTF	TGTGCCAGCAGGAAAGAGGGGAGGACAGGGGGTAACTATGGCTACACCTTC
TRBJ2-3	TRBV12-3/TRBV12-4	TRBD2	once	CASSSRTSGGEFTDTQYF	TGTGCCAGCAGTTCAAGGACTAGCGGAGGGGAATTCACAGATACGCAGTATTTT
TRBJ1-2	TRBV4-2	NA	NA	CASSQDSEGYYGYTF	TGTGCCAGCAGCCAAGATTCTGAGGGATACTATGGCTACACCTTC
TRBJ2-3	TRBV7-9	TRBD1	NA	CASRQGASDTQYF	TGTGCCAGCAGACAGGGGGCGTCGGATACGCAGTATTTT
TRBJ2-7	TRBV28	NA	NA	CASRQAGASGAYEQYF	TGTGCCAGCAGACAAGCGGGCGCATCAGGGGCGTACGAGCAGTACTTC
TRBJ2-1	TRBV25-1	TRBD1	NA	CASATRTGKFWDEQFF	TGTGCCAGCGCGACCCGGACAGGGAAGTTTTGGGATGAGCAGTTCTTC
TRBJ2-5	TRBV12-3/TRBV12-4	NA	NA	CASGGREETQYF	TGTGCCAGCGGGGGAAGGGAAGAGACCCAGTACTTC
TRBJ2-5	TRBV20-1	TRBD2	NA	CSARVPSGGLAQETQYF	TGCAGTGCTAGAGTTCCTAGCGGGGGGTTGGCCCAAGAGACCCAGTACTTC
TRBJ2-1	TRBV20-1	TRBD2	NA	CSAILIRDYNNEQFF	TGCAGTGCTATACTTATCCGGGACTACAACAATGAGCAGTTCTTC
TRBJ1-5	TRBV6-1	TRBD1	NA	CAGRTGDQPQHF	TGTGCCGGGCGGACAGGGGATCAGCCCCAGCATTTT
TRBJ2-1	TRBV7-9	TRBD1	NA	CASSLVSGQGISFF	TGTGCCAGCAGCTTAGTCTCGGGACAGGGGATTTCGTTCTTC
TRBJ1-1	TRBV4-3	NA	NA	CASSQDFRGTTEAFF	TGCGCCAGCAGCCAAGATTTCCGCGGGACCACTGAAGCTTTCTTT
TRBJ2-5	TRBV18	TRBD1	NA	CASSGTATYQSGETQYF	TGTGCCAGCTCAGGGACAGCCACATACCAGTCCGGGGAGACCCAGTACTTC
TRBJ2-5	TRBV2	TRBD2	few	CASSEDAGEAQYF	TGTGCCAGCAGTGAAGACGCGGGGGAGGCCCAGTACTTC
TRBJ1-6	TRBV4-3	TRBD1	NA	CASSQDSRGKNYNSPLHF	TGCGCCAGCAGCCAAGATTCCAGGGGGAAGAACTATAATTCACCCCTCCACTTT
TRBJ2-3	TRBV5-1	NA	NA	CASSVKGAEDTQYF	TGCGCCAGCAGCGTGAAAGGGGCGGAAGATACGCAGTATTTT
TRBJ2-5	TRBV2	NA	NA	CASRVDSPSWYF	TGTGCCAGCAGGGTCGACAGTCCTAGTTGGTACTTC
TRBJ2-7	TRBV27	TRBD1	many	CANPDRVHEQYF	TGTGCCAACCCGGACAGGGTCCACGAGCAGTACTTC
TRBJ2-1	TRBV5-1	NA	NA	CASRPGVYDEQFF	TGCGCCAGCAGGCCAGGGGTGTACGATGAGCAGTTCTTC
TRBJ2-1	TRBV10-3	TRBD1	NA	CAISEEDRGYEQFF	TGTGCCATCAGTGAAGAGGACAGGGGGTACGAGCAGTTCTTC
TRBJ2-4	TRBV11-1	NA	NA	CASSSPGLQKNIQYF	TGTGCCAGCAGCTCCCCGGGACTCCAAAAAAACATTCAGTACTTC
TRBJ1-5	TRBV20-1	TRBD1	NA	CSARKGDRADQPQHF	TGCAGTGCTAGAAAAGGGGACAGGGCAGATCAGCCCCAGCATTTT
TRBJ2-7	TRBV18	NA	many	CASSPPGSYEQYF	TGTGCCAGCAGCCCCCCGGGGTCCTACGAGCAGTACTTC
TRBJ2-1	TRBV4-1	TRBD2	few	CASSLDGSTSGGRRDEQFF	TGCGCCAGCAGCCTGGACGGGAGTACTAGCGGGGGCCGCAGGGATGAGCAGTTCTTC
TRBJ2-1	TRBV6-5	TRBD2	NA	CATVGPGLADIEQFF	TGTGCCACCGTGGGACCGGGACTAGCGGACATTGAGCAGTTCTTC
TRBJ1-2	TRBV28	TRBD1	NA	CASSFPRGLGYGYTF	TGTGCCAGCAGTTTCCCGAGGGGGCTCGGCTATGGCTACACCTTC
TRBJ2-3	TRBV4-3	TRBD2	NA	CASSQQAHGGGGTDTQYF	TGCGCCAGCAGCCAACAGGCCCATGGCGGGGGGGGCACAGATACGCAGTATTTT